This T cell receptor beta chain comes out of a study of beta chain features in type 1 diabetes. The CDR3 runs to 14 residues. CDR1 and CDR2 from the germline V gene are SGHTA and FQGNSA. Trimming shortened V by 3 bases and J by 12 bases, and 18 bases separated the two germline ends. Of the isolated RNA, all was reverse transcribed, and so the sequenced material was expressed TCRB transcripts. TCRdb keeps only in-frame clones here, not all; method: immunoSEQ multiplex PCR. The table shows 450,000 to 600,000 clones, with around 30% occurring only once. This chain connects TRBV7-2 to TRBJ2-1, with D perhaps TRBD1 or TRBD2 (5 bases each). Sequenced input: naive CD4+ T cells from blood. This TCR was recovered from a man between 18 and 35 years old in good health. This CDR3 reads CASSFLRGALGQFF. The CDR3 nucleotides are TGTGCCAGCAGCTTTTTAAGAGGGGCCCTTGGGCAGTTCTTC.